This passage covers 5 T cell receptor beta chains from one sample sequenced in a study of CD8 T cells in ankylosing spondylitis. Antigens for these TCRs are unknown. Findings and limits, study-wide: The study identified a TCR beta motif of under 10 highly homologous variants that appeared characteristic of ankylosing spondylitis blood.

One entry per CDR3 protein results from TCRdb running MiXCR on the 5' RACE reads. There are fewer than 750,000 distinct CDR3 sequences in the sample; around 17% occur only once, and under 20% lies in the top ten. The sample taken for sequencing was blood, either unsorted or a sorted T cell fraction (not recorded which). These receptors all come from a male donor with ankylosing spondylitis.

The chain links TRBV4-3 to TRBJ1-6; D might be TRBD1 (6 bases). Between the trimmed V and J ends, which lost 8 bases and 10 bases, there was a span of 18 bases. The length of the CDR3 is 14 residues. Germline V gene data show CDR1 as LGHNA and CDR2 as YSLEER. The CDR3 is CASGAGHGASPLHF. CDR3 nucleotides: TGCGCCAGCGGGGCGGGACACGGTGCCTCACCCCTCCACTTT.

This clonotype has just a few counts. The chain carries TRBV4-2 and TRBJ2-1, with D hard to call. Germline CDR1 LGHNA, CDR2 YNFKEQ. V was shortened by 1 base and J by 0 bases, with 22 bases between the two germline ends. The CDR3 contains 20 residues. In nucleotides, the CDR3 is TGTGCCAGCAGCCAAGTCCTGAGCCGAGGTTTGGTGAGCTCCTACAATGAGCAGTTCTTC. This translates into CASSQVLSRGLVSSYNEQFF.

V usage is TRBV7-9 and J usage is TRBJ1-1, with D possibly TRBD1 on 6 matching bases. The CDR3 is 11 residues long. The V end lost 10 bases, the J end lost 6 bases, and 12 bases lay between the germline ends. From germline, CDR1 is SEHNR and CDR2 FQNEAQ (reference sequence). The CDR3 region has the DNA TGTGCCACAGCGGGGGGGCCTGAAGCTTTCTTT. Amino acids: CATAGGPEAFF.

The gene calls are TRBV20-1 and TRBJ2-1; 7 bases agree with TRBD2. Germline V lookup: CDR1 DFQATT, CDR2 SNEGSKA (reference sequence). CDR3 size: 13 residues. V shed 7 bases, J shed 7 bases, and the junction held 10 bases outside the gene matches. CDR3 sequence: CSVAMGGLNEQFF. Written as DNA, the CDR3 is TGCAGTGTGGCAATGGGAGGGCTTAATGAGCAGTTCTTC.

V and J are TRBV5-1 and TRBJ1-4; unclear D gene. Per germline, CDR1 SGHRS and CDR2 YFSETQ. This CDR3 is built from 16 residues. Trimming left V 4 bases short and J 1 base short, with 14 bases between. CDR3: CASSPRTVGTNEKLFF. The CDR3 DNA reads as TGCGCCAGCAGCCCACGGACCGTAGGAACTAATGAAAAACTGTTTTTT.